This T cell receptor (beta chain) was observed in a study of T cells after yellow fever vaccination. Study outcomes and limitations: The bulk population could contribute abundant contaminating clonotypes to FACS-sorted repertoires. The secondary response peaked faster, at day 5 versus 15, but was weaker.

The CDR3 sequence is 16 residues long. V lost 3 bases, J lost 1 base, and 16 bases lay in between. One entry per CDR3 protein results from TCRdb running MiXCR on the 5' RACE reads. Among more than 200,000 distinct CDR3 sequences listed, roughly 3.7% were seen once. Of note for this clonotype: As yet, its antigen is unknown.

The clonotype was recovered from a man younger than 30 who received the YFV17D yellow fever vaccine. The chain carries TRBV23-1 and TRBJ2-7; possibly TRBD1 for D (6 bases). TRBV23-1 is placed among ORFs of uncertain function. The sample here was PBMCs, taken 15 days after the yellow fever booster vaccination. This CDR3 is CASSHPAQGPSYEQYF. As DNA, the CDR3 is TGCGCCAGCAGTCACCCAGCACAGGGTCCTTCCTACGAGCAGTACTTC.